This T cell receptor beta chain was sequenced in a study of cytomegalovirus exposure and HLA in healthy donors. The study ran its PCR with 60 Vbeta and 13 Jbeta primers. In the original workflow: It was a later analysis that counted tens of millions of unique TCR beta chains, of which about 10 million were shared. This table comes from immunoSEQ multiplex PCR, and its TCRdb copy is limited to in-frame clones, with some not included. From that table come the V and J calls and clone size; the DNA was used to work out D and trimming. Seen here are 130,000 or so clones, 80% observed once, and the top ten hold less than 6.5%. Points on this clone: Its specificity is unknown.

CDR1 MNHEY and CDR2 SMNVEV come from the germline V gene (reference sequence). With 3 bases removed from V and 5 bases from J, the gap between germline ends came to 10 bases. This CDR3 contains 13 residues. Study-level results: In vitro confirmation showed three CMV-associated chains to be CMV antigen specific. In a later analysis, V- and J-gene trimming of beta chains associated with a DCLRE1C missense variant, replicated independently. Researchers counted around 150 TCR beta chains as cytomegalovirus-associated.

The specimen sequenced was PBMCs. This TCR was sampled from a man aged 30 to 45 in good health and CMV-seronegative. The V gene is TRBV27, the J gene TRBJ1-1, with unresolved D. The DNA for the CDR3 is TGTGCCAGCAGTTTCGGTAGAGGAACTGAAGCTTTCTTT. Amino acid sequence: CASSFGRGTEAFF.